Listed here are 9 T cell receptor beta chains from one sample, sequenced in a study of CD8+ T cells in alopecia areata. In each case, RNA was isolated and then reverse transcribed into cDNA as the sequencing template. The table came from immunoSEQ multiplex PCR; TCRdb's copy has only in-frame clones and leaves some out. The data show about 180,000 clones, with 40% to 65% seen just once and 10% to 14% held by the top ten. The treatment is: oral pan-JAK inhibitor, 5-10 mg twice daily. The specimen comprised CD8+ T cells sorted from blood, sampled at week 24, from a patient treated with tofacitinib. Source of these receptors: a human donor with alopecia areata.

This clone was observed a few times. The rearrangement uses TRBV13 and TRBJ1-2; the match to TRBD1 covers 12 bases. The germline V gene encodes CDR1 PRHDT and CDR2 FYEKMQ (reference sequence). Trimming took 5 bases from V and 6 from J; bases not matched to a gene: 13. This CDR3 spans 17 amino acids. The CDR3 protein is CASSPRGQGAHPDGYTF. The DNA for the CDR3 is TGTGCCAGCAGCCCACGGGGACAGGGGGCCCACCCGGATGGCTACACCTTC.

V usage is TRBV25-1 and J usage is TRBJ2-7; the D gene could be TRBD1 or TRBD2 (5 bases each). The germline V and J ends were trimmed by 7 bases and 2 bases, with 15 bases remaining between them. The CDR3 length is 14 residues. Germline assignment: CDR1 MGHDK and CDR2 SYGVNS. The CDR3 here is CASKPGQGPYEQYF. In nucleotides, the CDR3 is TGTGCCAGCAAACCGGGGCAGGGACCCTACGAGCAGTACTTC.

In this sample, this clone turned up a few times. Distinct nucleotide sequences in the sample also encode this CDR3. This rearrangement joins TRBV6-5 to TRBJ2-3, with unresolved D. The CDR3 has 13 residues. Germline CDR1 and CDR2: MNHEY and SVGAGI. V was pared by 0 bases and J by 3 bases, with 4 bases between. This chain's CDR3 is CASSYSGTDTQYF. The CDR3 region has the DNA TGTGCCAGCAGTTACTCCGGGACAGATACGCAGTATTTT.

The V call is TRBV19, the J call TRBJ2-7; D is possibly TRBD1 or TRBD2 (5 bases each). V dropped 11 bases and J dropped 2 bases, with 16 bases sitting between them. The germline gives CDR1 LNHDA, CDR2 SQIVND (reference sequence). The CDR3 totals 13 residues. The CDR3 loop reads CAGRDLSPYEQYF. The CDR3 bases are TGTGCCGGCCGGGACCTAAGCCCCTACGAGCAGTACTTC.

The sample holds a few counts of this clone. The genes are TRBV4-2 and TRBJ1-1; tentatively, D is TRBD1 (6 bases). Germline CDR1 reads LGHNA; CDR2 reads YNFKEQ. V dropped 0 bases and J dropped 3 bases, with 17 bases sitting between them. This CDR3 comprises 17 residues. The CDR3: CASSQDESTAGDTEAFF. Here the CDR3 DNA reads TGTGCCAGCAGCCAAGATGAATCGACTGCAGGGGACACTGAAGCTTTCTTT.

CDR3 protein: CASSLDGRDEQYF. CDR3 coding DNA: TGTGCCAGCAGCTTAGACGGGAGGGACGAGCAGTACTTC. The genes are TRBV11-2 and TRBJ2-7; 8 positions agree with TRBD2. Trimming removed 0 bases from V and 5 bases from J; junction bases left unmatched: 0. The CDR3 extends over 13 amino acids. Germline CDR1 and CDR2: SGHAT and FQNNGV.

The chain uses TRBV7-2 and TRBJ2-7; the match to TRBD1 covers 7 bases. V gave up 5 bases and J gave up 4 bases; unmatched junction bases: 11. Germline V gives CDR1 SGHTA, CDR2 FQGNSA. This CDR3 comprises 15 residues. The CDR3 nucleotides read TGTGCCAGCAGCCCAATACGACAGGGTGTATACGAGCAGTACTTC. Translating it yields CASSPIRQGVYEQYF.

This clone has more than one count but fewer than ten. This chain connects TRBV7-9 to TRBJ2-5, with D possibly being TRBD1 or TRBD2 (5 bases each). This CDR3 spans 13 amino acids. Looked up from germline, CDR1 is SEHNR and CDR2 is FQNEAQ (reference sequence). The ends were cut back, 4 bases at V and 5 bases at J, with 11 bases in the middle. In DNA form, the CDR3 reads TGTGCCAGCAGCTCCGGGACCGTGGAGACCCAGTACTTC. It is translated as CASSSGTVETQYF.

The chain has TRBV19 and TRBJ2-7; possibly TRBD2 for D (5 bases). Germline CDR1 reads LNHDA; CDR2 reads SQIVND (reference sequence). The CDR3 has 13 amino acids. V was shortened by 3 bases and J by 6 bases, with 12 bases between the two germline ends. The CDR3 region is CASSMTINSEQYF. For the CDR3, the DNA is TGTGCCAGTAGTATGACTATTAACTCCGAGCAGTACTTC.